The present entry profiles one T cell receptor beta chain with its context. The primer mix had 60 Vbeta and 13 Jbeta primers. Here immunoSEQ multiplex PCR was the method, and the copy in TCRdb shows in-frame clones only, minus some. The table has about 100,000 clones, 65% to 85% seen once. The data were obtained in a study of cytomegalovirus exposure and HLA in healthy donors. In germline, CDR1 is SQVTM, CDR2 ANQGSEA. Deletions cut 6 bases from V and 8 bases from J, with 16 bases between. This CDR3 is 12 amino acids long. Sequences were obtained from PBMCs. This rearrangement joins TRBV29-1 to TRBJ1-1; D may be TRBD1 (6 bases). The clonotype originates from a woman aged 60-75 years in good health and CMV-seropositive. The CDR3 loop reads CSVNTGPPEAFF. DNA for the CDR3: TGCAGCGTCAATACAGGGCCCCCCGAAGCTTTCTTT.